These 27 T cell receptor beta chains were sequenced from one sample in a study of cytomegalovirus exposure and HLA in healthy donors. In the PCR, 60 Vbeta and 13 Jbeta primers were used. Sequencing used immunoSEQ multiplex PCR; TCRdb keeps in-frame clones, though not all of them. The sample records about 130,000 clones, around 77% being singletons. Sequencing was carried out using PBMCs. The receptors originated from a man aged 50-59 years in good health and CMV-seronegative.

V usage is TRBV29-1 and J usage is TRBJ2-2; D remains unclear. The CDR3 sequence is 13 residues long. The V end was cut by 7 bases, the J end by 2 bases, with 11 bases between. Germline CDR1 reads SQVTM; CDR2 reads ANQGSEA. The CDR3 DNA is TGCAGCGCCTCGTGGGCAAACACCGGGGAGCTGTTTTTT. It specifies CSASWANTGELFF.

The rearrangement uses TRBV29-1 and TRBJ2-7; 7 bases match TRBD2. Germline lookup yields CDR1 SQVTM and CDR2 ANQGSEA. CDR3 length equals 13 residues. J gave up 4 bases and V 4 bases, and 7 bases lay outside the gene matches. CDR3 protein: CSVVAGRGYEQYF. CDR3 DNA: TGCAGCGTTGTAGCGGGTCGAGGGTACGAGCAGTACTTC.

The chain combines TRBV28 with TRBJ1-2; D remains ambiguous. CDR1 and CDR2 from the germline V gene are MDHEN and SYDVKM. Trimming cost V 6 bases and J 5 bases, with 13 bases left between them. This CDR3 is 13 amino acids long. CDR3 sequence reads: CASRTTNWYGYTF. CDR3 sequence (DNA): TGTGCCAGCAGGACGACAAACTGGTATGGCTACACCTTC.

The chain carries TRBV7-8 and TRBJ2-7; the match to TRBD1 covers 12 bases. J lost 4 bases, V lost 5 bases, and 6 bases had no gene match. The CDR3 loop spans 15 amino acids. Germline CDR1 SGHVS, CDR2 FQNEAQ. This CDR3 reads CASSRDRGPRYEQYF. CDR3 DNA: TGTGCCAGCAGCCGGGACAGGGGGCCACGATACGAGCAGTACTTC.

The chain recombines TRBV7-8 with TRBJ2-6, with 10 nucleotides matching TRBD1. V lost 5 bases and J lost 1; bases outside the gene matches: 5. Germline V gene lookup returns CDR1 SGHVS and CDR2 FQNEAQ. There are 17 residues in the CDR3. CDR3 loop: CASSPWTGGSGANVLTF. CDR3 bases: TGTGCCAGCAGCCCCTGGACAGGGGGGTCTGGGGCCAACGTCCTGACTTTC.

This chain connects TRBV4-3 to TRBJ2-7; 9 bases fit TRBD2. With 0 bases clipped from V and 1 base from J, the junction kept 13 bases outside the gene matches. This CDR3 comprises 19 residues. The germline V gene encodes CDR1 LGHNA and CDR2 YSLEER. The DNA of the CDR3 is TGCGCCAGCAGCCAAGATCTTGGAGCTAGCGGGATGGAATCCTACGAGCAGTACTTC. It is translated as CASSQDLGASGMESYEQYF.

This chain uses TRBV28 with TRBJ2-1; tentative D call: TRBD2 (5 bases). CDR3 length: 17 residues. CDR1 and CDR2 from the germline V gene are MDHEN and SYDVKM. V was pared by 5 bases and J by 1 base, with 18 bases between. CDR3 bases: TGTGCCAGCAGTGCCACCGGGGTTGGCGAATCCTACAATGAGCAGTTCTTC. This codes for CASSATGVGESYNEQFF.

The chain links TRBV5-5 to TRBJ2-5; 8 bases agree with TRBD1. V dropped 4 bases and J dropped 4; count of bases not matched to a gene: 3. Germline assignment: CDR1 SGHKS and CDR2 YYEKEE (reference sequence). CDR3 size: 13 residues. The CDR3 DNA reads TGTGCCAGCAGCACCAGGGGGCGAGAGACCCAGTACTTC. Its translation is CASSTRGRETQYF.

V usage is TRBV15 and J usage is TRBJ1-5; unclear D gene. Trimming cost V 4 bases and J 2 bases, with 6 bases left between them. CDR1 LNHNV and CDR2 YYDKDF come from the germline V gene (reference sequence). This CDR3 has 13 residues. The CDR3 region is CATSTTGNQPQHF. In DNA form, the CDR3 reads TGTGCCACCAGCACAACAGGCAATCAGCCCCAGCATTTT.

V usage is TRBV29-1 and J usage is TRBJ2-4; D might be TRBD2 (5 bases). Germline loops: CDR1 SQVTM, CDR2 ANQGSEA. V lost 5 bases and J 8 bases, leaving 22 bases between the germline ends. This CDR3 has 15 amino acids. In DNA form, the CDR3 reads TGCAGCGTTACCCGGAACAGTCGGACTGGGGACATTCAGTACTTC. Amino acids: CSVTRNSRTGDIQYF.

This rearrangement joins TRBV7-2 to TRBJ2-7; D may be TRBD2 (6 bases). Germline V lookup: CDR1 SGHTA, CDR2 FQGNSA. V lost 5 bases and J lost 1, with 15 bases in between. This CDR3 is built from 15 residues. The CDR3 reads CASSNSGNPSYEQYF. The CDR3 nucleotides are TGTGCCAGCAGCAATAGCGGAAATCCTTCCTACGAGCAGTACTTC. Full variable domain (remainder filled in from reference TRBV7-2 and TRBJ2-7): GAGVSQSPSNKVTEKGKDVELRCDPISGHTALYWYRQSLGQGLEFLIYFQGNSAPDKSGLPSDRFSAERTGGSVSTLTIQRTQQEDSAVYLCASSNSGNPSYEQYFGPGTRLTVT.

The CDR3 protein is CAWRMKGSHYNEQFF. Here the CDR3 DNA reads TGTGCCTGGAGAATGAAGGGGTCCCACTACAATGAGCAGTTCTTC. The chain couples TRBV30 to TRBJ2-1, with a possible D match to TRBD1 (5 bases). The CDR3 sequence is 15 residues long. Germline CDR1 GTSNPN, CDR2 SVGIG (reference sequence). The V gene lost 3 bases and the J gene lost 3 bases, with 15 bases spanning the gap.

CDR3 DNA sequence: TGTGCCAGCAGTCCCAGGGTACTCGGCACAGATACGCAGTATTTT. Residues: CASSPRVLGTDTQYF. V gene TRBV6-5 combines with J gene TRBJ2-3; TRBD1 is a possible D gene (5 bases). Trimming shortened V by 5 bases and J by 1 base, and 13 bases separated the two germline ends. The CDR3 length is 15 residues. Per germline, CDR1 MNHEY and CDR2 SVGAGI.

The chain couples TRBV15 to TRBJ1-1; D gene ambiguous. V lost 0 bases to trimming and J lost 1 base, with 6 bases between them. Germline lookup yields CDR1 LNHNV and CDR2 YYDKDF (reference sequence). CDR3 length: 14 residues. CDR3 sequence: CATSRDGKNTEAFF. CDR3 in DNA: TGTGCCACCAGCAGAGACGGGAAGAACACTGAAGCTTTCTTT.

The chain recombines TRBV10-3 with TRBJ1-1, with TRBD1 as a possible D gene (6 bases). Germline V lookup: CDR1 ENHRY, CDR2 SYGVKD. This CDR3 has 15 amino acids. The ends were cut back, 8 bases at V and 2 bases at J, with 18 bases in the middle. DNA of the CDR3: TGTGCCATCCGGGCAGGGGAGACCGCTAACACTGAAGCTTTCTTT. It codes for CAIRAGETANTEAFF.

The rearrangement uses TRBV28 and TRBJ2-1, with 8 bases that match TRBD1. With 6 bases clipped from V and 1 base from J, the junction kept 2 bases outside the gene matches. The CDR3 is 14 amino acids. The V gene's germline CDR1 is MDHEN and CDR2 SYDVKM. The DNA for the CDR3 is TGTGCCAGCAGCCGGACAGGGTCCTACAATGAGCAGTTCTTC. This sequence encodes CASSRTGSYNEQFF.

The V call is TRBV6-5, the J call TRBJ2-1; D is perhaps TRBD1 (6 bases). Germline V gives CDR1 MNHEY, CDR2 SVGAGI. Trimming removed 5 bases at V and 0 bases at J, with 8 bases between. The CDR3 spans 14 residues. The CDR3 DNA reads TGTGCCAGCAGTAAGGACAGCTCCTACAATGAGCAGTTCTTC. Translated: CASSKDSSYNEQFF.

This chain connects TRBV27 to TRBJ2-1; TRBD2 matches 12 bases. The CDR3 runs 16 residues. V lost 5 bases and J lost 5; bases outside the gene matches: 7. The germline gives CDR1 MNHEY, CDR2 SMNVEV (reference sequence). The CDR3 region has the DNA TGTGCCAGCAGTGAAGGACTAGCGGGACTTGACAATGAGCAGTTCTTC. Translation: CASSEGLAGLDNEQFF.

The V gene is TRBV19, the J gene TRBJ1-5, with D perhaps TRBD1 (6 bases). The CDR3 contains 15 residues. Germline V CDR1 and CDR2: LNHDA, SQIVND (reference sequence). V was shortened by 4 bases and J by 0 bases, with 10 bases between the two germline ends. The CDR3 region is CASSTGTPSNQPQHF. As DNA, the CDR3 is TGTGCCAGTAGTACCGGGACACCTAGCAATCAGCCCCAGCATTTT.

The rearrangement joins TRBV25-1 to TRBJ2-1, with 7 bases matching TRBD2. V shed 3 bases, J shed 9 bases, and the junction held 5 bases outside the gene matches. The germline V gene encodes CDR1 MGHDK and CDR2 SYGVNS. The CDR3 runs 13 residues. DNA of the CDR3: TGTGCCAGCAGTGAGACTAGCCAGGGTGAGCAGTTCTTC. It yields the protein CASSETSQGEQFF. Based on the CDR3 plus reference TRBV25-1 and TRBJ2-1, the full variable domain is EADIYQTPRYLVIGTGKKITLECSQTMGHDKMYWYQQDPGMELHLIHYSYGVNSTEKGDLSSESTVSRIRTEHFPLTLESARPSHTSQYLCASSETSQGEQFFGPGTRLTVL.

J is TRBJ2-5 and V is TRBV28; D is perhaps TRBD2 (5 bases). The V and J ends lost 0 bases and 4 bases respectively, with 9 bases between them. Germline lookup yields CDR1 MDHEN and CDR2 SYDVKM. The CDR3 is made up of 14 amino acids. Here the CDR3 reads CASSLWEGRETQYF. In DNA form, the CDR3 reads TGTGCCAGCAGTTTATGGGAAGGGAGAGAGACCCAGTACTTC.

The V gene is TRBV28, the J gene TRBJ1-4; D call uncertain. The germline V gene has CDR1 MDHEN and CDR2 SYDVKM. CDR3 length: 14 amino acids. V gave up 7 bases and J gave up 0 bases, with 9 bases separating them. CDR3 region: CASTPQTTNEKLFF. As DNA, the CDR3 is TGTGCCAGCACTCCACAAACAACTAATGAAAAACTGTTTTTT.

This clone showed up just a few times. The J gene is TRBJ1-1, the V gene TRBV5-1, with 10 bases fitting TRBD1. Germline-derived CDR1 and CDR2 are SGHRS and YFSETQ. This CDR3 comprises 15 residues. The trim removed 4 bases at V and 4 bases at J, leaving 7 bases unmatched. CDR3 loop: CASSPGQGGLTEAFF. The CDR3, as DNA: TGCGCCAGCAGCCCCGGACAGGGGGGGCTCACTGAAGCTTTCTTT.

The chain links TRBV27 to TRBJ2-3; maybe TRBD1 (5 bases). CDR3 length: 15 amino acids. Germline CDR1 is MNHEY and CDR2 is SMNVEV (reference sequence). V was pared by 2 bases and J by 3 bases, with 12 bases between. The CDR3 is CASSLQGFGTDTQYF. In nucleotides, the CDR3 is TGTGCCAGCAGTTTACAGGGTTTCGGGACAGATACGCAGTATTTT.

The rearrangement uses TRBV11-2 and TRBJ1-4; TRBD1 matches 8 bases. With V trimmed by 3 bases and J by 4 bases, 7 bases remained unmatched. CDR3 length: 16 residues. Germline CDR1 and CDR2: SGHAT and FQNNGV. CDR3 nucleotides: TGTGCCAGCAGCTTGACGACAGGGGCCGATAATGAAAAACTGTTTTTT. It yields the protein CASSLTTGADNEKLFF.

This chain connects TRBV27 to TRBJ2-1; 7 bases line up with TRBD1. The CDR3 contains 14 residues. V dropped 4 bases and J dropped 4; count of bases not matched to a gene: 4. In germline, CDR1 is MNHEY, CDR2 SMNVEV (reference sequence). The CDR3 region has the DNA TGTGCCAGCAGTTACCGGGACAGATACAATGAGCAGTTCTTC. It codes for CASSYRDRYNEQFF.

CDR3: CASSNPGSTDTQYF. The CDR3 DNA is TGCGCCAGCAGTAACCCAGGTAGCACAGATACGCAGTATTTT. J is TRBJ2-3 and V is TRBV5-1; no reliable D call. Germline assignment: CDR1 SGHRS and CDR2 YFSETQ. This CDR3 is 14 amino acids long. V lost 5 bases to trimming and J lost 0 bases, with 10 bases between them. Variable domain in full (rest from reference TRBV5-1 and TRBJ2-3): KAGVTQTPRYLIKTRGQQVTLSCSPISGHRSVSWYQQTPGQGLQFLFEYFSETQRNKGNFPGRFSGRQFSNSRSEMNVSTLELGDSALYLCASSNPGSTDTQYFGPGTRLTVL.